What follows is one TCR beta chain and its context. Its target is unknown. The source of the sample is a study of shared clonotypes between healthy human individuals. Regarding the study as a whole: Having only a few donors restricted how much genetic and exposure-history diversity was captured. What rarefaction showed was incomplete sorted-subset sequencing despite large depth. Sampling covered nothing but blood. Tissue TCR repertoires likely differ from those found in blood.

Losses at the gene ends were 5 bases for V and 6 bases for J; bases not matched to a gene: 5. Germline values: CDR1 SGHVS, CDR2 FQNEAQ. This CDR3 comprises 14 residues. Produced via immunoSEQ multiplex PCR; TCRdb's table is partial and in-frame only. The data hold some 980,000 clones, with 70% to 85% observed a single time. The chain carries TRBV7-8 and TRBJ2-2, with 8 bases that match TRBD1. The sequencing input was memory CD4+ T cells sorted from blood. Documented subset: CD45RA-negative fraction. The clonotype originates from a man between 18 and 29 years old in good health. The CDR3, as DNA: TGTGCCAGCAGCCACAGGGGGAGCGCCGGGGAGCTGTTTTTT. This translates into CASSHRGSAGELFF.